The 13 T cell receptor beta chains below come from one sample, sequenced in a study of T cells in Graves' hyperthyroidism and ophthalmopathy. The source material, RNA transcripts, was used to amplify TCR beta CDR3 regions. HTBI primers were the set used in a first-round RT-PCR of the TCR CDR3. TCRdb called the multiplex PCR reads again in MiXCR, with one record for every CDR3 protein. The sample contains over 700,000 distinct CDR3 sequences, 35% of which appear only once. Sequences were obtained from blood. The receptors were sampled from a woman aged 40-49 years with Graves' hyperthyroidism.

This clonotype was observed at least ten times. The CDR3 region has the DNA TGTGCCATCAGTCCCGGACACCCGGGACAGGGTGTGGAGGACTATGGCTACACCTTC. Its protein is CAISPGHPGQGVEDYGYTF. The genes are TRBV10-3 and TRBJ1-2, with 9 bases lining up with TRBD1. The V segment lost 5 bases and the J segment 3 bases; nucleotides outside the gene matches: 19. There are 19 residues in the CDR3. CDR1 is ENHRY, CDR2 SYGVKD, per germline.

The chain has TRBV4-1 and TRBJ2-7; D gene ambiguous. This CDR3 has 16 residues. V was pared by 3 bases and J by 3 bases, with 18 bases between. Germline V gene sequence: CDR1 MGHRA, CDR2 YSYEKL. Written as DNA, the CDR3 is TGCGCCAGCAGCCAGGCCCGGGCTGAAAAGTACTACGAGCAGTACTTC. It translates to CASSQARAEKYYEQYF.

The rearrangement joins TRBV20-1 to TRBJ2-7, with 11 nucleotides matching TRBD2. Looked up from germline, CDR1 is DFQATT and CDR2 is SNEGSKA (reference sequence). The V and J ends lost 3 bases and 8 bases, in that order; junction bases with no gene match: 15. This CDR3 comprises 16 residues. The DNA for the CDR3 is TGCAGTGCTAGTGACGTTGTAGCGGGAGGGCCAGGGAAGCAGTACTTC. Translation gives CSASDVVAGGPGKQYF.

A word on this clonotype: One end of the junction fails to match germline, which may point to a read error. The chain is built from TRBV9 and TRBJ2-2; D not certain. The CDR3 is made up of 13 amino acids. Germline loops: CDR1 SGDLS, CDR2 YYNGEE. The CDR3 reads CASSVHSTEELFF. DNA of the CDR3: TGTGCCAGCAGCGTGCACTCCACCGAGGAGCTGTTTTTT.

Notes on this clonotype: One end of the junction does not line up with germline, which may come from a read error. This chain connects TRBV24-1 to TRBJ2-7, with D perhaps matching TRBD2 (5 bases). The CDR3 spans 14 residues. Germline CDR1 reads KGHDR; CDR2 reads SFDVKD. The CDR3 loop reads CASSESDGTYEQYF. CDR3 DNA sequence: TGCGCCAGCAGTGAGTCTGACGGGACCTACGAGCAGTACTTC.

This clonotype was observed at least ten times. The chain uses TRBV7-8 and TRBJ1-6, with no clear D. The CDR3 runs 14 residues. The germline gives CDR1 SGHVS, CDR2 FQNEAQ. V dropped 1 base and J dropped 3 bases, with 4 bases sitting between them. CDR3 region: CASSLDGYNSPLHF. DNA of the CDR3: TGTGCCAGCAGCTTAGATGGCTATAATTCACCCCTCCACTTT.

V is TRBV6-5 and J is TRBJ1-1; TRBD1 aligns across 10 bases. The ends lost 6 bases at V and 4 bases at J; junction bases unmatched: 17. This CDR3 spans 18 amino acids. Germline CDR1 reads MNHEY; CDR2 reads SVGAGI. In DNA, the CDR3 is TGTGCCAGCAGCGACTCCGACAGGGGGCGGACGAGGGCCACTGAAGCTTTCTTT. Translated: CASSDSDRGRTRATEAFF.

Many counts were recorded for this clonotype. The chain is built from TRBV10-2 and TRBJ2-7, with a tentative D call TRBD2 (5 bases). Trimming shortened V by 8 bases and J by 0 bases, and 11 bases separated the two germline ends. This CDR3 spans 13 amino acids. CDR1 and CDR2 from the germline V gene are WSHSY and SAAADI. Here the CDR3 reads CASHGRDSYEQYF. CDR3 DNA: TGCGCCAGCCACGGACGGGACTCCTACGAGCAGTACTTC.

The chain has TRBV7-2 and TRBJ1-2; D is undetermined. Trimming took off 6 bases at V and 3 bases at J, with 17 bases between the two ends. The CDR3 is 15 amino acids. Germline lookup yields CDR1 SGHTA and CDR2 FQGNSA. In DNA, the CDR3 is TGTGCCAGCAGTTCCTTAGCTAGGGATCACTATGGCTACACCTTC. Translated: CASSSLARDHYGYTF.

This clonotype was counted between two and nine times. The chain links TRBV19 to TRBJ1-2, with TRBD1 matching over 9 bases. CDR3 length: 15 residues. Looked up from germline, CDR1 is LNHDA and CDR2 is SQIVND (reference sequence). The junction had 7 bases not matched to a gene; V was cut back by 4 bases and J by 4 bases. CDR3 protein: CASSKTGGVGYGYTF. In DNA, the CDR3 is TGTGCCAGTAGTAAAACAGGGGGCGTCGGCTATGGCTACACCTTC. The full variable domain, with the rest looked up from reference TRBV19 and TRBJ1-2, is DGGITQSPKYLFRKEGQNVTLSCEQNLNHDAMYWYRQDPGQGLRLIYYSQIVNDFQKGDIAEGYSVSREKKESFPLTVTSAQKNPTAFYLCASSKTGGVGYGYTFGSGTRLTVV.

This sequence joins TRBV25-1 and TRBJ1-2; possible D gene TRBD1, 6 bases. Trimming shortened V by 6 bases and J by 6 bases, and 23 bases separated the two germline ends. The CDR3 is made up of 16 amino acids. Germline V CDR1 and CDR2: MGHDK, SYGVNS. The CDR3 bases are TGTGCCAGCAGCGTTGGGATGGGGGCGTCAAGCCATGGCTACACCTTC. It encodes CASSVGMGASSHGYTF.

This clonotype was seen ten or more times. The chain is built from TRBV29-1 and TRBJ1-2; TRBD1 is a possible D gene (6 bases). Trimming pared 7 bases from V and 8 bases from J, leaving 14 bases between. Germline assignment: CDR1 SQVTM and CDR2 ANQGSEA. CDR3 length: 11 amino acids. CDR3 nucleotides: TGCAGCGCGGTACAGGGAAAGGGCTACACCTTC. It yields the protein CSAVQGKGYTF.

This clonotype was counted only a few times. V is TRBV19 and J is TRBJ2-5; possible D gene TRBD1, 6 bases. V was shortened by 5 bases and J by 0 bases, with 19 bases between the two germline ends. CDR3 length: 17 residues. Germline CDR1 and CDR2: LNHDA and SQIVND (reference sequence). The DNA of the CDR3 is TGTGCCAGTAGTGCCGACCTAGGGGGACGGAACCAAGAGACCCAGTACTTC. It codes for CASSADLGGRNQETQYF.